The clone carrying this T cell receptor (beta chain) was seen just once. This record belongs to a study of identifying expanded T cells in peripheral blood. With 5 bases removed from V and 2 bases from J, the gap between germline ends came to 9 bases. The V gene's germline CDR1 is WSHSY and CDR2 SAAADI. This CDR3 has 14 amino acids. Healthy donors had no documented immune events, such as infections, while sampled. Sequencing used immunoSEQ multiplex PCR; TCRdb keeps in-frame clones, though not all of them. The sample gives about 85,000 clones, approximately 90% of which show up once; roughly 19% is in the top ten.

This receptor was identified in a person aged 18 to 75 in good health. Specimen: blood. V and J are TRBV10-2 and TRBJ2-2; weak D call: TRBD2 (6 bases). DNA for the CDR3: TGCGCCAGCAGTCGGGGGTTTAACACCGGGGAGCTGTTTTTT. Translating it yields CASSRGFNTGELFF.